The source of this T cell receptor (beta chain) is a study of blood T cells in healthy people across ages. Findings and limits, study-wide: Across samples, TCR beta diversity tracked strongly with naive T cell percentage. CMV status of donors was not determined, possibly confounding expanded clonotype changes.

This clonotype has just a few counts. Its cognate antigen is unknown. Every participating donor contributed approximately 10 milliliters of peripheral blood through a draw. Total RNA, at least 5 micrograms per sample, came from PBMCs. Through a sample-barcoded 5' primer and a J-beta primer mix, a second PCR was run for about 7 to 12 cycles. TCRdb re-called the 5' RACE reads with MiXCR, one entry per CDR3 protein. The sample holds hundreds of thousands of distinct CDR3 sequences, less than 60% seen once. The sample comprised blood. The clonotype originates from a man older than 75 in good health.

CDR3 bases: TGTGCCAGCAGCGTTGTCGGCGGCAACGGGGACGAGCAGTACTTC. It translates to CASSVVGGNGDEQYF. V is TRBV9 and J is TRBJ2-5, with a tentative D call TRBD2 (5 bases). The DNA end is more similar to TRBJ2-7, so the J call may be wrong. This CDR3 is built from 15 residues. Germline CDR1 SGDLS, CDR2 YYNGEE.